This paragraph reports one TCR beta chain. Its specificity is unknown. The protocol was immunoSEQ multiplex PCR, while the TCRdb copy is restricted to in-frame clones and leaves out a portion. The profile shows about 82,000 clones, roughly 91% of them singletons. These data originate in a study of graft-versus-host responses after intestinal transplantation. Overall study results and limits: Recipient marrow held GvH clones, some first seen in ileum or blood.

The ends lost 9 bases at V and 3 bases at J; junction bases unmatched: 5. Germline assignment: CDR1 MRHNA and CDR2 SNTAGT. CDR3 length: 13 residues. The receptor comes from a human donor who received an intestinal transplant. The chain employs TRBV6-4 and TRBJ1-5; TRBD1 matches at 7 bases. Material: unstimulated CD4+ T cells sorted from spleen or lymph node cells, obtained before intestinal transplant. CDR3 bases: TGTGCCAGTTCGACAGGGCCCAATCAGCCCCAGCATTTT. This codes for CASSTGPNQPQHF.